Listed below are T cell receptor beta chains from one sample, sequenced in a study of cytomegalovirus exposure and HLA in healthy donors. Produced via immunoSEQ multiplex PCR; TCRdb's table is partial and in-frame only. The sample includes roughly 70,000 clones. Material: PBMCs. The receptors were sampled from a man aged 35-49 years in good health and CMV-seronegative. The CDR3 runs from the conserved cysteine through the conserved F or W. The order of the fields is CDR3 protein, CDR3 DNA, D gene, J gene, V gene. The D gene is left open where the match is weak.

cdr3_aa: CASSEGTGRLSRVTNEKLFF; cdr3_nt: TGTGCCAGCAGTGAAGGGACAGGACGACTTTCGAGGGTAACTAATGAAAAACTGTTTTTT; d_call: TRBD1; j_call: TRBJ1-4; v_call: TRBV6-1
cdr3_aa: CASSVDSAGGTGELFF; cdr3_nt: TGTGCCAGCAGCGTAGACTCAGCAGGAGGGACCGGGGAGCTGTTTTTT; d_call: -; j_call: TRBJ2-2; v_call: TRBV9
cdr3_aa: CASRPGTPNTEAFF; cdr3_nt: TGTGCCAGTCGACCCGGGACTCCGAACACTGAAGCTTTCTTT; d_call: -; j_call: TRBJ1-1; v_call: TRBV19
cdr3_aa: CASSRAGQEETQYF; cdr3_nt: TGCGCCAGCAGCCGGGCCGGCCAAGAAGAGACCCAGTACTTC; d_call: -; j_call: TRBJ2-5; v_call: TRBV4-1
cdr3_aa: CASIGSRSGGVDTQYF; cdr3_nt: TGCGCCAGCATAGGCAGCCGATCCGGGGGAGTAGATACGCAGTATTTT; d_call: -; j_call: TRBJ2-3; v_call: TRBV5-1
cdr3_aa: CASREESIADTEAFF; cdr3_nt: TGTGCCAGCAGAGAAGAGAGTATTGCGGACACTGAAGCTTTCTTT; d_call: -; j_call: TRBJ1-1; v_call: TRBV2
cdr3_aa: CASAGDWLWYEQYF; cdr3_nt: TGTGCCAGCGCGGGAGACTGGTTATGGTACGAGCAGTACTTC; d_call: TRBD2; j_call: TRBJ2-7; v_call: TRBV6-1
cdr3_aa: CASSVGWNSLNTEAFF; cdr3_nt: TGCGCCAGCAGCGTCGGGTGGAATAGCTTGAACACTGAAGCTTTCTTT; d_call: -; j_call: TRBJ1-1; v_call: TRBV10-2
cdr3_aa: CAWSLLNTGELFF; cdr3_nt: TGTGCCTGGAGTTTACTAAACACCGGGGAGCTGTTTTTT; d_call: -; j_call: TRBJ2-2; v_call: TRBV30
cdr3_aa: CAIKSRGHASTGELFF; cdr3_nt: TGTGCCATCAAGAGCAGGGGGCATGCATCCACCGGGGAGCTGTTTTTT; d_call: TRBD1; j_call: TRBJ2-2; v_call: TRBV10-3
cdr3_aa: CASSAAGTGGFNYGYTF; cdr3_nt: TGTGCCAGCAGCGCCGCCGGGACAGGGGGTTTTAACTATGGCTACACCTTC; d_call: TRBD1; j_call: TRBJ1-2; v_call: TRBV9
cdr3_aa: CASSSSQAKRRFNEQFF; cdr3_nt: TGTGCCAGCAGCTCCTCCCAAGCTAAGCGGCGTTTCAATGAGCAGTTCTTC; d_call: -; j_call: TRBJ2-1; v_call: TRBV7-9
cdr3_aa: CASSLGQGDYGYTF; cdr3_nt: TGTGCCAGCAGTTTGGGACAGGGAGACTATGGCTACACCTTC; d_call: TRBD1; j_call: TRBJ1-2; v_call: TRBV27
cdr3_aa: CASSLTSGGGVANTGELFF; cdr3_nt: TGTGCCAGCAGCCTCACATCGGGGGGGGGCGTAGCGAACACCGGGGAGCTGTTTTTT; d_call: TRBD2; j_call: TRBJ2-2; v_call: TRBV14
cdr3_aa: CASRKASDTAGYTF; cdr3_nt: TGTGCCAGCAGAAAAGCGTCGGACACCGCCGGCTACACCTTC; d_call: -; j_call: TRBJ1-2; v_call: TRBV2
cdr3_aa: CASSEAGTGGYEQYF; cdr3_nt: TGTGCCAGCAGTGAAGCCGGGACAGGGGGCTACGAGCAGTACTTC; d_call: TRBD1; j_call: TRBJ2-7; v_call: TRBV6-1
cdr3_aa: CASSLGTSGGFYNEQFF; cdr3_nt: TGTGCCAGCAGCCTCGGGACTAGCGGGGGATTCTACAATGAGCAGTTCTTC; d_call: TRBD2; j_call: TRBJ2-1; v_call: TRBV7-3
cdr3_aa: CASSQRSSYNEQFF; cdr3_nt: TGTGCCAGCAGTCAACGGAGCTCCTACAATGAGCAGTTCTTC; d_call: -; j_call: TRBJ2-1; v_call: TRBV7-3
cdr3_aa: CASRATGMNTEAFF; cdr3_nt: TGCGCCAGCAGGGCGACAGGGATGAACACTGAAGCTTTCTTT; d_call: TRBD1; j_call: TRBJ1-1; v_call: TRBV10-1
cdr3_aa: CASSLPLPGQGDYGYTF; cdr3_nt: TGTGCCAGCAGCCTCCCCCTCCCGGGACAGGGAGACTATGGCTACACCTTC; d_call: TRBD1; j_call: TRBJ1-2; v_call: TRBV28
cdr3_aa: CASSERSGQVNQPQHF; cdr3_nt: TGCGCCAGCAGCGAAAGATCGGGACAAGTCAATCAGCCCCAGCATTTT; d_call: -; j_call: TRBJ1-5; v_call: TRBV4-1
cdr3_aa: CASSSPPGPGGETEAFF; cdr3_nt: TGCGCCAGCAGCTCGCCGCCGGGACCCGGGGGTGAGACTGAAGCTTTCTTT; d_call: -; j_call: TRBJ1-1; v_call: TRBV5-1
cdr3_aa: CAWSGREEQFF; cdr3_nt: TGTGCCTGGAGCGGGAGGGAGGAGCAGTTCTTC; d_call: TRBD2; j_call: TRBJ2-1; v_call: TRBV30
cdr3_aa: CASTGSRDREYNEQFF; cdr3_nt: TGTGCCAGCACTGGTAGCCGGGACAGGGAATACAATGAGCAGTTCTTC; d_call: TRBD1; j_call: TRBJ2-1; v_call: TRBV7-9
cdr3_aa: CASSPREGSPEAFF; cdr3_nt: TGTGCCAGCTCACCACGAGAGGGTTCCCCTGAAGCTTTCTTT; d_call: -; j_call: TRBJ1-1; v_call: TRBV18
cdr3_aa: CASSFNRGGNSPLHF; cdr3_nt: TGTGCCAGCAGCTTTAACAGGGGCGGTAATTCACCCCTCCACTTT; d_call: TRBD1; j_call: TRBJ1-6; v_call: TRBV11-2
cdr3_aa: CAWRGITSQGIDGYTF; cdr3_nt: TGTGCCTGGAGGGGGATAACCTCCCAGGGGATAGACGGCTACACCTTC; d_call: -; j_call: TRBJ1-2; v_call: TRBV30
cdr3_aa: CASSQAAGREQFF; cdr3_nt: TGCGCCAGCAGCCAAGCGGCAGGGAGGGAGCAGTTCTTC; d_call: -; j_call: TRBJ2-1; v_call: TRBV4-1
cdr3_aa: CASTGTSGGAVRQETQYF; cdr3_nt: TGCGCCAGTACCGGGACTAGCGGGGGGGCCGTACGCCAAGAGACCCAGTACTTC; d_call: TRBD2; j_call: TRBJ2-5; v_call: TRBV10-2
cdr3_aa: CSADSFETQYF; cdr3_nt: TGCAGTGCTGATAGCTTCGAGACCCAGTACTTC; d_call: -; j_call: TRBJ2-5; v_call: TRBV20-1
cdr3_aa: CASSFGGYTDTQYF; cdr3_nt: TGCGCCAGCAGCTTTGGGGGGTACACAGATACGCAGTATTTT; d_call: -; j_call: TRBJ2-3; v_call: TRBV5-1